This passage covers 6 T cell receptor beta chains from one sample sequenced in a study of blood T cell repertoires in COVID-19. Assay: immunoSEQ multiplex PCR; the TCRdb copy retains only in-frame clones and omits some. This table has about 180,000 clones, roughly 81% appearing once. The sequenced material came from peripheral blood. The receptors were sampled from an elderly woman with COVID-19, enrolled during active disease.

J is TRBJ2-6 and V is TRBV5-6; possibly TRBD1 for D (6 bases). This CDR3 region has 15 residues. Germline CDR1 is SGHDT and CDR2 is YYEEEE. V lost 4 bases and J 2 bases, leaving 10 bases between the germline ends. The CDR3 spells CASSLRTAGANVLTF. DNA for the CDR3: TGTGCCAGCAGCCTCCGGACAGCTGGGGCCAACGTCCTGACTTTC.

The chain uses TRBV5-4 and TRBJ2-3; 9 bases align to TRBD1. CDR1 is SGHNT, CDR2 YYREEE, per germline (reference sequence). The J segment lost 2 bases and the V segment lost 0 bases, leaving 1 base of the junction unmatched. CDR3 length: 15 residues. CDR3 region: CASSLDRGLTDTQYF. The CDR3 DNA reads as TGTGCCAGCAGCTTGGACAGGGGGCTCACAGATACGCAGTATTTT.

The genes are TRBV3-1 (or the pseudogene TRBV3-2) and TRBJ2-2; 8 nucleotides line up with TRBD1. Germline V gene sequence: CDR1 LGHDT, CDR2 YNNKEL (reference sequence). Trimming at V came to 5 bases and at J to 7 bases, leaving 30 bases not matched to a gene. The CDR3 consists of 22 residues. DNA of the CDR3: TGTGCCAGCAGCTCGAAGCCCGATCTCTGGTACCGAGGACAGGGTACGATCGGGGAGCTGTTTTTT. The encoded protein is CASSSKPDLWYRGQGTIGELFF.

The J gene is TRBJ2-3, the V gene TRBV7-6, with D unresolved. The CDR3 has 11 residues. Germline assignment: CDR1 SGHVS and CDR2 FNYEAQ. The V and J ends lost 5 bases and 3 bases respectively, with 3 bases between them. CDR3 sequence: CASSRTDTQYF. CDR3 nucleotides: TGTGCCAGCAGCCGGACAGATACGCAGTATTTT.

This chain uses TRBV2 with TRBJ2-5, with unresolved D. This CDR3 has 14 amino acids. Looked up from germline, CDR1 is SNHLY and CDR2 is FYNNEI. Trimming stripped 4 bases from V and 1 base from J, with 10 bases between. The CDR3 DNA follows: TGTGCCAGCAGTGTTCTACAGACCCAAGAGACCCAGTACTTC. Protein: CASSVLQTQETQYF.

V is TRBV10-3 and J is TRBJ1-2; unclear D gene. CDR1 is ENHRY, CDR2 SYGVKD, per germline. This CDR3 has 13 amino acids. V lost 3 bases, J lost 6 bases, and 11 bases lay in between. The CDR3 spells CAISDRGSDGYTF. In DNA, the CDR3 is TGTGCCATCAGTGACCGGGGTAGCGATGGCTACACCTTC.